This T cell receptor beta chain was found in a study of T cells in localized non-small cell lung cancer. Findings of the study overall: Only one tumor region was sequenced, so heterogeneity remains possible. Paired adjacent lung recovered a median around 60 of the top 100 tumor clones. Patients showing higher blood T cell density tended to see longer overall survival.

Produced via immunoSEQ multiplex PCR; TCRdb's table is partial and in-frame only. The repertoire holds roughly 1,200 clones, with roughly a quarter as singletons. The CDR3 totals 16 residues. V lost 0 bases, J lost 7 bases, and 6 bases stayed unmatched. Germline loops: CDR1 MNHGY, CDR2 SAAAGT. This clone was seen only a few times. Its target is unknown. This rearrangement joins TRBV6-8 to TRBJ2-3, with 11 bases that match TRBD2. The specimen comprised normal lung tissue next to the tumor, sampled before any cancer treatment. The origin of this receptor is a man aged 35-69 years with stage III lung adenocarcinoma. The CDR3 sequence: CASSYSIAGGPNTQYF. For the CDR3, the DNA is TGTGCCAGCAGTTACTCGATAGCGGGAGGGCCGAATACGCAGTATTTT.